A selection of T cell receptor beta chains follows, all from one sample in a study of CD8 T cells in ankylosing spondylitis. TCRdb fed the 5' RACE reads into MiXCR, producing one record per CDR3 protein. The sample consists of 150,000 or so distinct CDR3 sequences, around 9.6% of them appearing once. Sequencing used blood, either unsorted or a sorted T cell fraction (not recorded which). The receptor source for this set is a female donor with ankylosing spondylitis or in good health (not recorded which). Both conserved end residues are part of each CDR3. Fields, in order: J gene, clone size, D gene, V gene, CDR3 protein, CDR3 DNA. D genes are given only for firm matches. Only some rows state a clone size, as once, few, many or a class for expanded clones.

J gene: TRBJ2-1
clone size: few
D gene: TRBD1
V gene: TRBV4-1
CDR3 protein: CASSLHRDSLSSYNEQFF
CDR3 DNA: TGCGCCAGCAGCTTACACAGGGACAGTCTAAGCTCCTACAATGAGCAGTTCTTC

J gene: TRBJ2-7
clone size: many
D gene: NA
V gene: TRBV27
CDR3 protein: CASSHATGYEQYF
CDR3 DNA: TGTGCCAGCAGCCATGCGACAGGCTACGAGCAGTACTTC

J gene: TRBJ2-5
clone size: few
D gene: NA
V gene: TRBV24-1
CDR3 protein: CATSTRGIETQYF
CDR3 DNA: TGTGCCACCTCCACCCGAGGGATAGAGACCCAGTACTTC

J gene: TRBJ2-1
clone size: NA
D gene: TRBD1
V gene: TRBV7-7
CDR3 protein: CASSPADRGHYNEQFF
CDR3 DNA: TGTGCCAGCAGCCCCGCCGACAGGGGACACTACAATGAGCAGTTCTTC

J gene: TRBJ2-3
clone size: NA
D gene: NA
V gene: TRBV10-1
CDR3 protein: CASSESLERDTQYF
CDR3 DNA: TGCGCCAGCAGTGAGTCTCTTGAGCGAGATACGCAGTATTTT

J gene: TRBJ2-7
clone size: many
D gene: NA
V gene: TRBV10-3
CDR3 protein: CAISGGYEQYF
CDR3 DNA: TGTGCCATCAGTGGGGGCTACGAGCAGTACTTC

J gene: TRBJ2-1
clone size: many
D gene: TRBD2
V gene: TRBV12-3/TRBV12-4
CDR3 protein: CASSFGGGEQFF
CDR3 DNA: TGTGCCAGCAGTTTCGGGGGGGGCGAGCAGTTCTTC

J gene: TRBJ2-1
clone size: NA
D gene: TRBD1
V gene: TRBV11-1
CDR3 protein: CASSSGQGSRGNEQFF
CDR3 DNA: TGTGCCAGCAGCTCCGGACAGGGATCGAGGGGCAATGAGCAGTTCTTC

J gene: TRBJ2-1
clone size: many
D gene: NA
V gene: TRBV3-1
CDR3 protein: CASRSGDNEQFF
CDR3 DNA: TGTGCCAGCAGGTCAGGGGACAATGAGCAGTTCTTC

J gene: TRBJ2-7
clone size: many
D gene: NA
V gene: TRBV6-2/TRBV6-3
CDR3 protein: CASGHHYEQYF
CDR3 DNA: TGTGCCAGCGGCCACCACTACGAGCAGTACTTC

J gene: TRBJ2-3
clone size: NA
D gene: NA
V gene: TRBV28
CDR3 protein: CASSYHLLPDTQYF
CDR3 DNA: TGTGCCAGCAGTTACCATCTGCTACCAGATACGCAGTATTTT

J gene: TRBJ2-1
clone size: few
D gene: NA
V gene: TRBV25-1
CDR3 protein: CASSDGTAAGFEQFF
CDR3 DNA: TGTGCCAGCAGTGACGGGACAGCGGCGGGGTTTGAGCAGTTCTTC

J gene: TRBJ2-5
clone size: NA
D gene: NA
V gene: TRBV27
CDR3 protein: CASNTRGEETQYF
CDR3 DNA: TGTGCCAGCAACACAAGGGGGGAAGAGACCCAGTACTTC

J gene: TRBJ2-5
clone size: few
D gene: NA
V gene: TRBV6-5
CDR3 protein: CASSFSAQETQYF
CDR3 DNA: TGTGCCAGCAGTTTCTCGGCCCAAGAGACCCAGTACTTC

J gene: TRBJ2-5
clone size: many
D gene: TRBD2
V gene: TRBV20-1
CDR3 protein: CSARDRGEAQETQYF
CDR3 DNA: TGCAGTGCTAGAGATCGGGGGGAGGCCCAAGAGACCCAGTACTTC

J gene: TRBJ1-2
clone size: many
D gene: NA
V gene: TRBV6-2/TRBV6-3
CDR3 protein: CASEGRRSSGYTF
CDR3 DNA: TGTGCCAGTGAAGGCAGAAGGAGCAGTGGCTACACCTTC